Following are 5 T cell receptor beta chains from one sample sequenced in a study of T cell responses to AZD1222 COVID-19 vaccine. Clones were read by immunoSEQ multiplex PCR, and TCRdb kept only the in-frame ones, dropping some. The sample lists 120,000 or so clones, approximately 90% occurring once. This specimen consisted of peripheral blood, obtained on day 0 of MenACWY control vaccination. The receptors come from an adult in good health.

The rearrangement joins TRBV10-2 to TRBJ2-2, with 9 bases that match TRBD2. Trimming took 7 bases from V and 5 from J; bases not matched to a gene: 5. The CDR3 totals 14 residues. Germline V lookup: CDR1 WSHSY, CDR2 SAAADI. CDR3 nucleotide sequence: TGCGCCAGCATAGGGACTAGCTTAACCGGGGAGCTGTTTTTT. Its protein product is CASIGTSLTGELFF.

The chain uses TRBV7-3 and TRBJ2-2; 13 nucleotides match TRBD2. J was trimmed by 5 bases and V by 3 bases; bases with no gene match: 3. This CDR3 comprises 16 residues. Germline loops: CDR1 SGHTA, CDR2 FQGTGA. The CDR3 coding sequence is TGTGCCAGCAGCTTTGGACTAGCGGGAGATACCGGGGAGCTGTTTTTT. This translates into CASSFGLAGDTGELFF.

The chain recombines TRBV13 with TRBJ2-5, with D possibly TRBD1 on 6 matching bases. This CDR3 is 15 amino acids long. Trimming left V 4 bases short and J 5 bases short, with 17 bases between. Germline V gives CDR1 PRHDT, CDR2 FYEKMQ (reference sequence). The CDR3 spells CASSSYRVSGETQYF. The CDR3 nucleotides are TGTGCCAGCAGCTCCTACAGGGTATCGGGGGAGACCCAGTACTTC. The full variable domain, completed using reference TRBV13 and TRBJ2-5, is AAGVIQSPRHLIKEKRETATLKCYPIPRHDTVYWYQQGPGQDPQFLISFYEKMQSDKGSIPDRFSAQQFSDYHSELNMSSLELGDSALYFCASSSYRVSGETQYFGPGTRLLVL.

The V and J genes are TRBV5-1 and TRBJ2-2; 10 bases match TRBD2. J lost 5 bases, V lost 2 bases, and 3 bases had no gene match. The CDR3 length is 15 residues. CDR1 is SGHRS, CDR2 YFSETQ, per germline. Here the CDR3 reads CASSLTSGTTGELFF. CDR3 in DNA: TGCGCCAGCAGCTTAACTAGCGGGACGACCGGGGAGCTGTTTTTT.

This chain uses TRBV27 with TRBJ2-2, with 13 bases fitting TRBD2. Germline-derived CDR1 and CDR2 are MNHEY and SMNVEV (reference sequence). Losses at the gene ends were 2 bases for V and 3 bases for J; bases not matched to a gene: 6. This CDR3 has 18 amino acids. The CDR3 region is CASSLRTSGRGHTGELFF. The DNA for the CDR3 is TGTGCCAGCAGTTTAAGGACTAGCGGGAGAGGGCACACCGGGGAGCTGTTTTTT.